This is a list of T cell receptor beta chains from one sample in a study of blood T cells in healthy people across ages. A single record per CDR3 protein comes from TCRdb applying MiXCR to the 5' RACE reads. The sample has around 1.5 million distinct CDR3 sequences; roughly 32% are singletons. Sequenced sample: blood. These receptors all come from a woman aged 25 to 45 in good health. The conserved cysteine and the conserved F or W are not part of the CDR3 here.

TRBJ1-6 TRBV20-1 SARARVESPLH
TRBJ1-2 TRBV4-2 ASSQGGQGYGGYT
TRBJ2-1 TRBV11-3 ASSAAFSSYNEQF
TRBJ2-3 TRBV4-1 ASSVGTPDRDTQY
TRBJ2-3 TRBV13 ASSSRRGPVGTDTQY
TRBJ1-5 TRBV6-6 ASSWESSSNQPQH
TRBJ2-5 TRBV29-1 SVEGGQGAIYETQY
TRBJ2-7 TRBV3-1 ASSQVSLGRAYEQY
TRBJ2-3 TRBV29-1 SAGYRDWRKVEDTQY
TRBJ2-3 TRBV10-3 AISPGLAVTDTQY
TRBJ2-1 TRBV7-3 ASSLQQGVSSYNEQF
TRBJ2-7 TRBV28 ASGVPGYEQY
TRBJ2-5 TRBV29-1 SVEDLGTNVSSETQY
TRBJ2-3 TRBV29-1 SVRQREDTDTQY
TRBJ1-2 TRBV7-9 ASSHPVEGRIYGYT
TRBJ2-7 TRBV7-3 ASSLVGTGATYEQY
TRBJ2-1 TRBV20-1 SAHDGLAADNEQF
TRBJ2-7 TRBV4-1 ASSQPGGPSGEQY
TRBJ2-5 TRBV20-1 SALDRLGGETQY
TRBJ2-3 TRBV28 ASSTRTSGSLDTQY
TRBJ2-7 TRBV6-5 ASSPFGTGGHEQY
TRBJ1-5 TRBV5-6 ASSLIEGARNQPQH
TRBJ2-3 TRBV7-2 ASSLVTPQDTQY
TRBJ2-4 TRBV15 ATSGISGNIQY
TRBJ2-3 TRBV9 ASSPRLAGDLTDTQY
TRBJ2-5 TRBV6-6 ASSLLTGTDFSRQY
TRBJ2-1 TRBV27 ASSPRTGVDEQF
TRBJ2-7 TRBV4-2 ASSQALAGGRGQWYEQY
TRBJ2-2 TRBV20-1 SARQGAGELF
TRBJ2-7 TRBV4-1 ASSQVEDTYEQY
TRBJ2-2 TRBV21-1 ASSRGQGGTGELF
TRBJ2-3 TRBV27 ASIPVGHSTDTQY
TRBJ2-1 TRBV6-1 ASSVNRQPFSYNEQF
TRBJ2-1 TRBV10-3 AISESQRNEQF
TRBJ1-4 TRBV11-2 ASSLTGGNEKLF
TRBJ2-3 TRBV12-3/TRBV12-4 ASSLGDRAKDTQY
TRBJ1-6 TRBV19 ASRDTETYNSPLH
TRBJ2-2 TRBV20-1 SAREAGGPLTGELF
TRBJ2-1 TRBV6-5 ASSYRAGGFDEQF
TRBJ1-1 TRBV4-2 ASSPTPGQQAF
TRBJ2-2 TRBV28 ASSFSQEHTGELF
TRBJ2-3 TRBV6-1 ASSPRLAGSTDTQY
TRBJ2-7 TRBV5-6 ASSKGGSHEQY
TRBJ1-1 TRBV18 ASSPGRGVMRTEAF
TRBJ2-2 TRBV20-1 SASSDRGRVGELF
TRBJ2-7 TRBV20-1 SAGTGKTYEQY
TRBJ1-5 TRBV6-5 ASKSFSSNQPQH
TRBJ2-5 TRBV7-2 ASSRTSGGSQETQY
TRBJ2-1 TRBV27 ASRSLAGIYNEQF
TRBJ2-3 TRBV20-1 SARRSGGGTDTQY
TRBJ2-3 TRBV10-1 ASSEPTGLRTDTQY
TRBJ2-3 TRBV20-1 SAVSFGTQY
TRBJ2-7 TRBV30 VWRGQGSYEQY
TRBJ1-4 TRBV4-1 ASSQEGDATNEKLF
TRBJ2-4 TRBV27 ASSPLPDRGAKNIQY
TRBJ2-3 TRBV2 ASSETAGGRGTQY
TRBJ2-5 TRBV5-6 ASSLGGRLYQETQY
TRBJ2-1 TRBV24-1 ATSGGANEQF